These T cell receptor beta chains were read from a single sample in a study of identical twins. TCRdb called the 5' RACE reads again in MiXCR, with one record for every CDR3 protein. Here the sample spans a few hundred thousand distinct CDR3 sequences, more than 6.5% being singletons. The same sample was also studied in work on yellow fever vaccine responses in identical twins.

Sequencing input: memory (CD45RO+) T cells sorted from blood. The receptors come from a woman younger than 35 in good health. CDR3s include the opening cysteine and the closing phenylalanine or tryptophan. A D gene is named only where the DNA matches it firmly. A clone size is listed for some rows: how often the clone was seen (once, few, many), or a class if it is expanded.

cdr3_aa cdr3_nt j_call clone_size cdr3_length v_call d_call
CASLQGSQNTGELFF TGTGCCAGCCTACAGGGGAGTCAGAACACCGGGGAGCTGTTTTTT TRBJ2-2 many 15 TRBV28 TRBD1
CASSLGGLALTDTQYF TGCGCCAGCAGCTTGGGGGGACTAGCTCTCACAGATACGCAGTATTTT TRBJ2-3 many 16 TRBV5-1 TRBD2
CASSLVASGRGNIQYF TGCGCCAGCAGCTTGGTGGCTAGCGGGAGGGGGAACATTCAGTACTTC TRBJ2-4 few 16 TRBV5-1 TRBD2
CASSEALRDRLQGNTEAFF TGTGCCAGCAGTGAAGCGCTTCGGGACAGGCTGCAGGGAAACACTGAAGCTTTCTTT TRBJ1-1 few 19 TRBV6-1 TRBD1
CASSYSGVSTDTQYF TGTGCCAGCAGTTACTCGGGAGTGAGCACAGATACGCAGTATTTT TRBJ2-3 - 15 TRBV6-5 -
CASSQGITSPSYNEQFF TGTGCCAGCAGCCAAGGAATCACTAGTCCATCCTACAATGAGCAGTTCTTC TRBJ2-1 - 17 TRBV14 -
CASSQEGITYEQYF TGTGCCAGCAGCCAAGAGGGTATCACCTACGAGCAGTACTTC TRBJ2-7 many 14 TRBV3-1 -
CASSLVLVGTGELFF TGTGCCAGCAGCTTAGTCCTCGTGGGCACCGGGGAGCTGTTTTTT TRBJ2-2 - 15 TRBV7-8 -
CASSSTSGSYNEQFF TGTGCCAGCAGTTCCACTAGCGGGAGCTACAATGAGCAGTTCTTC TRBJ2-1 many 15 TRBV12-3/TRBV12-4 TRBD2
CASSMGLDPDTQYF TGTGCCAGTAGTATGGGACTAGACCCAGATACGCAGTATTTT TRBJ2-3 few 14 TRBV19 TRBD2
CASSLAGSMQGNTIYF TGTGCCAGCAGCTTAGCTGGGAGCATGCAAGGAAACACCATATATTTT TRBJ1-3 many 16 TRBV7-9 -
CSARDLSQENNEQFF TGCAGTGCTAGAGATTTGAGTCAGGAGAACAATGAGCAGTTCTTC TRBJ2-1 - 15 TRBV20-1 -
CASSLWTQNTGELFF TGCGCCAGCAGCCTATGGACGCAGAACACCGGGGAGCTGTTTTTT TRBJ2-2 many 15 TRBV5-1 -
CASSRQGAWQSSPLHF TGTGCCAGCAGCAGACAGGGGGCTTGGCAAAGTTCACCCCTCCACTTT TRBJ1-6 - 16 TRBV12-3/TRBV12-4 TRBD1
CSAPTLAGQETQYF TGCAGTGCCCCGACCTTAGCGGGCCAAGAGACCCAGTACTTC TRBJ2-5 many 14 TRBV20-1 TRBD2
CATGAYEQYF TGTGCCACTGGAGCCTACGAGCAGTACTTC TRBJ2-7 - 10 TRBV28 -
CASSFGTGGIQPQHF TGTGCCAGCAGCTTCGGGACAGGGGGCATCCAGCCCCAGCATTTT TRBJ1-5 many 15 TRBV11-2 TRBD1
CSARQGDYGYTF TGCAGCGCCAGACAGGGGGACTATGGCTACACCTTC TRBJ1-2 many 12 TRBV29-1 TRBD1
CSAREAGGIYEQYF TGCAGTGCTAGGGAGGCTGGAGGGATCTACGAGCAGTACTTC TRBJ2-7 many 14 TRBV20-1 -
CASSTLRVPGELFF TGTGCCAGCAGTACTCTTCGGGTGCCCGGGGAGCTGTTTTTT TRBJ2-2 few 14 TRBV2 -
CASSLASGFNEQFF TGTGCCAGCAGCTTAGCTTCCGGCTTCAATGAGCAGTTCTTC TRBJ2-1 few 14 TRBV7-8 -
CASSFQGGRQPQHF TGTGCCAGCAGTTTCCAGGGGGGACGTCAGCCCCAGCATTTT TRBJ1-5 many 14 TRBV28 TRBD1
CASGVAGGSSYNEQFF TGTGCCAGCGGTGTCGCGGGAGGTAGCTCCTACAATGAGCAGTTCTTC TRBJ2-1 few 16 TRBV11-2 TRBD2
CASSQGGNEQFF TGTGCCAGCAGCCAAGGGGGGAATGAGCAGTTCTTC TRBJ2-1 many 12 TRBV3-1 -
CASSSRLASQETQYF TGTGCCAGCAGTTCGAGACTAGCGAGTCAAGAGACCCAGTACTTC TRBJ2-5 many 15 TRBV5-5 TRBD2
CAISAISGFTTGELFF TGTGCCATCAGTGCTATTAGCGGTTTTACCACCGGGGAGCTGTTTTTT TRBJ2-2 - 16 TRBV10-3 -
CASSPVTGVHNEQFF TGTGCCAGCAGTCCGGTGACAGGGGTCCACAATGAGCAGTTCTTC TRBJ2-1 - 15 TRBV6-2/TRBV6-3 TRBD1
CASSSIIGVVFF TGTGCCAGCAGCTCGATAATTGGTGTTGTGTTTTTT TRBJ1-4 few 12 TRBV5-8 -
CASSLVASGRNEQFF TGCGCCAGCAGCTTGGTGGCTAGCGGGAGAAATGAGCAGTTCTTC TRBJ2-1 many 15 TRBV5-1 TRBD2
CASSLGTKETQYF TGTGCCAGCAGCTTAGGGACTAAAGAGACCCAGTACTTC TRBJ2-5 many 13 TRBV7-9 -
CASSSPGPLRVGYTF TGTGCCAGCAGTTCTCCGGGACCCCTCCGCGTAGGCTACACCTTC TRBJ1-2 few 15 TRBV6-5 -
CASSQERGDRANTGELFF TGTGCCAGCAGCCAAGAGAGGGGGGACAGGGCGAACACCGGGGAGCTGTTTTTT TRBJ2-2 - 18 TRBV3-1 TRBD1
CSVATPDRGGETQYF TGCAGCGTTGCCACCCCGGACAGGGGGGGGGAGACCCAGTACTTC TRBJ2-5 - 15 TRBV29-1 TRBD1
CASSLLGGGLEQFF TGTGCCAGCAGTTTACTAGGGGGTGGTCTTGAGCAGTTCTTC TRBJ2-1 few 14 TRBV27 -
CASSYRGEQFF TGTGCCAGCAGTTACCGCGGAGAGCAGTTCTTC TRBJ2-1 few 11 TRBV28 -
CASSLKGGQNNQPQHF TGTGCCAGCAGCTTGAAAGGGGGCCAGAACAATCAGCCCCAGCATTTT TRBJ1-5 - 16 TRBV5-6 TRBD1
CASSSQPGLTDTQYF TGCGCCAGCAGCTCACAGCCGGGCTTAACAGATACGCAGTATTTT TRBJ2-3 many 15 TRBV5-1 -
CATSKQRTTGTREVAKNIQYF TGTGCCACCAGCAAACAAAGAACGACCGGGACTAGGGAGGTAGCCAAAAACATTCAGTACTTC TRBJ2-4 many 21 TRBV15 TRBD2
CASSLNGDEQFF TGTGCCAGCAGTTTAAATGGGGATGAGCAGTTCTTC TRBJ2-1 - 12 TRBV27 -
CASSKRGGVETQYF TGTGCCAGCAGCAAACGGGGGGGGGTAGAGACCCAGTACTTC TRBJ2-5 - 14 TRBV9 TRBD2
CASSSRTVSGNTIYF TGTGCCAGCAGCTCAAGGACAGTCTCTGGAAACACCATATATTTT TRBJ1-3 few 15 TRBV7-2 -
CASLDDRGAEAFF TGTGCCAGCCTAGACGACAGGGGAGCCGAAGCTTTCTTT TRBJ1-1 - 13 TRBV2 TRBD1
CATSERDRETGELFF TGTGCCACCAGTGAACGGGACAGGGAGACCGGGGAGCTGTTTTTT TRBJ2-2 many 15 TRBV24-1 TRBD1
CASSSTSGGNNEQFF TGTGCCAGCAGCAGTACTAGCGGGGGGAACAATGAGCAGTTCTTC TRBJ2-1 many 15 TRBV6-4 TRBD2
CATSRDARRPATNEKLFF TGTGCCACCAGCAGAGATGCAAGGCGGCCTGCAACTAATGAAAAACTGTTTTTT TRBJ1-4 few 18 TRBV15 -
CATVQGGGETQYF TGTGCCACCGTACAGGGAGGAGGAGAGACCCAGTACTTC TRBJ2-5 few 13 TRBV2 -
CSASAGDPGVTQYF TGCAGTGCTAGCGCCGGGGACCCCGGGGTGACCCAGTACTTC TRBJ2-5 - 14 TRBV20-1 -
CASSGNLDTQYF TGCGCCAGCAGCGGGAACTTAGATACGCAGTATTTT TRBJ2-3 once 12 TRBV5-1 -
CASSLTGDSETQYF TGTGCCAGCAGTCTAACAGGGGATTCGGAGACCCAGTACTTC TRBJ2-5 few 14 TRBV6-4 TRBD1
CASSSMNGYQETQYF TGTGCCAGCAGCTCCATGAACGGGTACCAAGAGACCCAGTACTTC TRBJ2-5 many 15 TRBV7-7 -
CASSYLGGRDHEQYF TGTGCCAGCAGTTACCTAGGCGGGAGGGACCACGAGCAGTACTTC TRBJ2-7 few 15 TRBV6-5 TRBD2
CSVTGGQTNTGELFF TGCAGCGTGACGGGGGGCCAAACGAACACCGGGGAGCTGTTTTTT TRBJ2-2 many 15 TRBV29-1 -
CASSLGAGGGQPQHF TGTGCCAGCAGCTTAGGTGCAGGGGGCGGTCAGCCCCAGCATTTT TRBJ1-5 - 15 TRBV7-2 TRBD1
CSVEDAMNTEAFF TGCAGCGTTGAGGACGCCATGAACACTGAAGCTTTCTTT TRBJ1-1 many 13 TRBV29-1 -
CASSLFMSGSSYEQYF TGTGCCAGCAGCTTATTTATGAGCGGGAGCTCCTACGAGCAGTACTTC TRBJ2-7 many 16 TRBV7-2 TRBD2
CATTGGGHNQPQHF TGTGCCACCACCGGGGGGGGACACAATCAGCCCCAGCATTTT TRBJ1-5 - 14 TRBV28 -
CSARKETGANVLTF TGCAGTGCTAGGAAGGAGACAGGGGCCAACGTCCTGACTTTC TRBJ2-6 - 14 TRBV20-1 -
CASSYSGSLSGELFF TGTGCCAGCAGTTACTCCGGGAGTCTTTCCGGGGAGCTGTTTTTT TRBJ2-2 once 15 TRBV6-2/TRBV6-3 -
CASNPQGNTGELFF TGTGCCTCGAACCCCCAGGGGAACACCGGGGAGCTGTTTTTT TRBJ2-2 many 14 TRBV19 -
CASSPGDRGYIQYF TGTGCCAGTAGTCCGGGGGACAGGGGTTACATTCAGTACTTC TRBJ2-4 few 14 TRBV19 TRBD1